Listed here is a single T cell receptor (beta chain). The antigen is undetermined. Through 5' RACE with UMI labels, the TRB cDNA libraries were prepared. No DNA is given; TCRdb re-called the 5' RACE reads and lists each CDR3 protein once. Across tens of thousands of distinct CDR3 sequences, the top ten clones capture 15% of the sample. These data are taken from a study of CXCR3-negative and CXCR3-positive naive CD8 T cells. Findings and caveats of the study: Whereas both naive subsets had comparably high diversity, memory CD8+ cells had much lower diversity. Naive cells, whether CXCR3-negative or CXCR3-positive, had similar TRBV-TRBJ usage, while memory cells differed. Partly lower CXCR3 expression followed cryopreservation, and most assays relied on fresh PBMCs. For the naive subsets, surface CD5 was similar, and TCR strength was inferred from TRB CDR3 properties.

The CDR3 has 13 amino acids. CDR1 and CDR2 (germline): DFQATT, SNEGSKA (reference sequence). The receptor comes from a human donor in good health. Some clones in this sample may be carry-over from other donors' samples. Sequenced material: memory CD8+ T cells from blood. J is TRBJ2-7 and V is TRBV20-1; TCRdb reports TRBD1, a call that lacks DNA to check it against. The CDR3 here is CSAGWGQGYEQYF.